This is a list of T cell receptor beta chains from one sample in a study of shared clonotypes between healthy human individuals. TCRdb's copy holds only in-frame clones and misses some; the assay was immunoSEQ multiplex PCR. The data hold 300,000 to 400,000 clones, with around two thirds observed a single time. Material for sequencing was memory CD4+ T cells sorted from blood. Receptors originate from a young man in good health. Both conserved end residues are part of each CDR3. Each record gives: V gene, D gene, J gene, CDR3 length, clone size, CDR3 protein, CDR3 DNA. The D gene is left open where the match is weak. Expanded clones are given a class, and other clones once, few, many or no size at all.

TRBV5-1	TRBD1	TRBJ1-1	16	.	CASTQTTGVMNTEAFF	TGCGCCAGCACCCAAACGACAGGGGTGATGAACACTGAAGCTTTCTTT
TRBV29-1	TRBD2	TRBJ2-7	13	.	CSVAAGVAYEQYF	TGCAGCGTTGCTGCGGGAGTGGCCTACGAGCAGTACTTC
TRBV29-1	.	TRBJ2-4	16	.	CSVEGFQGRKGDIQYF	TGCAGCGTTGAAGGGTTCCAGGGACGTAAAGGTGACATTCAGTACTTC
TRBV5-6	TRBD1	TRBJ2-5	14	.	CASSFWQGEETQYF	TGTGCCAGCAGCTTTTGGCAGGGGGAAGAGACCCAGTACTTC
TRBV5-5	.	TRBJ2-3	16	.	CASSLTNGVGRDTQYF	TGTGCCAGCAGCTTGACCAACGGAGTGGGGAGAGATACGCAGTATTTT
TRBV4-1	.	TRBJ2-5	14	.	CASSQVAFAGTQYF	TGCGCCAGCAGCCAAGTCGCCTTCGCAGGGACCCAGTACTTC
TRBV5-8	.	TRBJ2-6	15	.	CASSLLGAGANVLTF	TGTGCCAGCAGCTTACTCGGGGCTGGGGCCAACGTCCTGACTTTC
TRBV7-2	.	TRBJ2-7	15	.	CASSFWQSTTYEQYF	TGTGCCAGCAGCTTCTGGCAGTCCACCACCTACGAGCAGTACTTC
TRBV4-2	TRBD1	TRBJ1-2	15	.	CASSQEPGQVYGYTF	TGTGCCAGCAGCCAAGAACCGGGACAGGTCTATGGCTACACCTTC
TRBV30	TRBD2	TRBJ2-1	12	.	CAWRVTSGKGFF	TGTGCCTGGAGGGTGACTAGCGGGAAGGGGTTCTTC
TRBV19	.	TRBJ1-5	16	.	CASSLRRSPSNQPQHF	TGTGCCAGTAGTTTACGTCGGTCCCCTAGCAATCAGCCCCAGCATTTT
TRBV6-1	.	TRBJ2-2	13	.	CASSARNTGELFF	TGTGCCAGCAGTGCCCGTAACACCGGGGAGCTGTTTTTT
TRBV2	.	TRBJ2-7	13	.	CASRPTGYYEQYF	TGTGCCAGCAGGCCCACAGGGTACTACGAGCAGTACTTC
TRBV14	TRBD2	TRBJ2-7	12	.	CASSHGRAAQYF	TGTGCCAGCAGCCACGGGAGGGCGGCGCAGTACTTC
TRBV7-8	TRBD1	TRBJ1-1	13	.	CASSLVQTGEAFF	TGTGCCAGCAGCTTAGTGCAGACAGGGGAAGCTTTCTTT
TRBV7-6	TRBD2	TRBJ2-1	17	.	CASSLELAESSYNEQFF	TGTGCCAGCAGCTTAGAACTAGCGGAAAGCTCCTACAATGAGCAGTTCTTC
TRBV28	.	TRBJ1-3	16	.	CASSPPDYGSGNTIYF	TGTGCCAGCAGTCCCCCGGACTATGGTTCTGGAAACACCATATATTTT
TRBV5-6	.	TRBJ2-5	13	.	CASSSLPQETQYF	TGTGCCAGCAGCTCACTACCTCAAGAGACCCAGTACTTC
TRBV7-9	TRBD2	TRBJ2-7	19	many	CASSSTTGLAGVGRNEQYF	TGTGCCAGCAGCTCCACGACAGGACTAGCGGGAGTAGGTCGGAACGAGCAGTACTTC
TRBV19	.	TRBJ2-1	16	few	CASSKGRAGGRSEQFF	TGTGCCAGTAGTAAAGGCCGGGCTGGGGGCCGCAGTGAGCAGTTCTTC
TRBV27	.	TRBJ1-1	13	.	CASSAWVNTEAFF	TGTGCCAGCAGCGCATGGGTGAACACTGAAGCTTTCTTT
TRBV5-1	.	TRBJ2-3	15	.	CASSSGRLGAPAQYF	TGCGCCAGCAGCTCCGGCCGTCTAGGGGCCCCCGCGCAGTATTTT
TRBV15	TRBD2	TRBJ2-1	16	few	CATSRDRGRGRNEQFF	TGTGCCACCAGCAGAGATCGCGGGAGGGGTCGGAATGAGCAGTTCTTC
TRBV18	TRBD1	TRBJ2-3	15	.	CASSPPGTDTDTQYF	TGTGCCAGCTCACCACCAGGGACAGACACAGATACGCAGTATTTT
TRBV21-1	.	TRBJ2-7	15	.	CARNFRPHLTYEQYF	TGTGCCAGGAACTTCCGGCCCCACTTGACCTACGAGCAGTACTTC
TRBV5-1	TRBD2	TRBJ2-3	16	.	CASSIGLAGSSDTQYF	TGCGCCAGCAGCATCGGACTAGCGGGAAGTTCAGATACGCAGTATTTT
TRBV28	.	TRBJ2-7	12	.	CASSLLNYEQYF	TGTGCCAGCAGTTTATTGAACTACGAGCAGTACTTC
TRBV9	TRBD1	TRBJ2-7	14	.	CASSVDRGPYEQYF	TGTGCCAGCAGCGTCGACAGGGGGCCCTACGAGCAGTACTTC
TRBV6-5	.	TRBJ1-6	14	.	CASSHDPYNSPLHF	TGTGCCAGCAGTCACGACCCGTATAATTCACCCCTCCACTTT
TRBV20-1	.	TRBJ2-7	11	.	CSATDVYEQYF	TGCAGTGCCACGGACGTCTACGAGCAGTACTTC
TRBV10-2	TRBD1	TRBJ2-7	12	.	CATTGGAYEQYF	TGCGCCACGACAGGGGGTGCCTACGAGCAGTACTTC
TRBV29-1	TRBD2	TRBJ2-7	13	.	CSVGSGRAPEQYF	TGCAGCGTTGGGAGCGGGAGAGCTCCCGAGCAGTACTTC
TRBV30	TRBD1	TRBJ1-5	13	once	CAWRTGQNQPQHF	TGTGCCTGGCGGACAGGCCAAAATCAGCCCCAGCATTTT
TRBV5-1	.	TRBJ2-3	16	.	CASSFRSLGGADTQYF	TGCGCCAGCAGCTTTAGATCGTTAGGTGGGGCGGATACGCAGTATTTT
TRBV6-6	.	TRBJ2-5	12	.	CASAGGGETQYF	TGTGCCAGCGCCGGGGGCGGAGAGACCCAGTACTTC
TRBV11-3	.	TRBJ2-3	15	few	CASGYGLLLTDTQYF	TGTGCCAGCGGGTACGGGCTGCTATTAACAGATACGCAGTATTTT
TRBV4-1	.	TRBJ2-2	14	.	CASSQDPGLGELFF	TGCGCCAGCAGCCAAGATCCGGGGCTTGGGGAGCTGTTTTTT
TRBV11-3	.	TRBJ1-1	14	.	CASSFSGDDTEAFF	TGTGCCAGCAGCTTCTCAGGGGATGACACTGAAGCTTTCTTT
TRBV27	TRBD1	TRBJ2-7	13	.	CASRGQGSYEQYF	TGTGCCAGCAGGGGACAGGGGTCCTACGAGCAGTACTTC
TRBV18	TRBD1	TRBJ2-1	20	.	CASSQPTGAAPGNNYNEQFF	TGTGCCAGCTCACAACCCACAGGGGCTGCCCCCGGGAATAACTACAATGAGCAGTTCTTC
TRBV2	.	TRBJ2-7	14	few	CASIATGNSYEQYF	TGTGCCAGCATTGCTACAGGCAATTCCTACGAGCAGTACTTC